Listed below are T cell receptor beta chains from one sample, sequenced in a study of T cells in Graves' hyperthyroidism and ophthalmopathy. TCRdb independently ran MiXCR on the multiplex PCR reads; one entry per CDR3 protein. Of about 760,000 distinct CDR3 sequences in the sample, 30% to 40% are singletons; the top ten hold roughly 30%. The source material was blood. The receptors shown here come from a woman aged 35 to 49 with Graves' hyperthyroidism. The CDR3 runs from the conserved cysteine through the conserved F or W. D genes are given only for firm matches. A row's size may be missing; if present it is once, few, many or a size class.

V	D	size	J	DNA	CDR3
TRBV28	-	-	TRBJ1-2	TGTGCCAGCAGCCTACAGCCGTATGGCTACACCTTC	CASSLQPYGYTF
TRBV6-6	-	-	TRBJ2-7	TGTGCCAGCACTCTACTTGGTGGCTCCTACGAGCAGTACTTC	CASTLLGGSYEQYF
TRBV2	TRBD1	many	TRBJ1-4	TGTGCCAGCAGACCCGGGACAGTAACTAATGAAAAACTGTTTTTT	CASRPGTVTNEKLFF
TRBV5-1	-	-	TRBJ1-4	TGCGCCAGCACGTATCGGGGGGATGAAAAACTGTTTTTT	CASTYRGDEKLFF
TRBV5-1	-	many	TRBJ1-2	TGCGCCAGCAGCATGGGGGTTGGCTATGGCTACACCTTC	CASSMGVGYGYTF
TRBV10-3	-	-	TRBJ2-5	TGTGCCATCGGGATCCAAGAGACCCAGTACTTC	CAIGIQETQYF
TRBV7-2	TRBD2	-	TRBJ2-3	TGTGCCAGCAGCCCCGGGGGGACTAGCACAGATACGCAGTATTTT	CASSPGGTSTDTQYF
TRBV7-9	TRBD1	few	TRBJ1-4	TGTGCCAGCAGCCCCCGGGGGACAGGGGATGAAAAACTGTTTTTT	CASSPRGTGDEKLFF
TRBV11-2	-	-	TRBJ2-5	TGTGCCAGCAGCTTGTTGGGGGACCGAAAAGAGACCCAGTACTTC	CASSLLGDRKETQYF
TRBV24-1	TRBD1	few	TRBJ2-2	TGTGCCACCAGCCTTGACCCGGGACAGGGCCCCCCCGGGGAGCTGTTTTTT	CATSLDPGQGPPGELFF
TRBV28	-	-	TRBJ2-7	TGTGCCAGCAGTTTCCAGGCCTACTCCTACGAGCAGTACTTC	CASSFQAYSYEQYF
TRBV5-4	-	-	TRBJ2-7	TGTGCCAGCATCCCCTTGGGGCCCATCCAATTTTCCTACGAGCAGTACTTC	CASIPLGPIQFSYEQYF
TRBV7-9	-	-	TRBJ2-7	TGTGCCAGCAGCTTAACCGACCCACAAGATACGCAGTACTTC	CASSLTDPQDTQYF
TRBV10-3	TRBD1	once	TRBJ1-1	TGTGCCATCAGTATGGGACAGAGCACTGAAGCTTTCTTT	CAISMGQSTEAFF
TRBV29-1	TRBD2	-	TRBJ2-3	TGCAGCGCCGGAATCGGTAGCGGGAGTATGACAGATACGCAGTATTTT	CSAGIGSGSMTDTQYF
TRBV10-3	-	once	TRBJ1-4	TGTGCCATCAGTGAGTCGGGGGGCGAAAAACTGTTTTTT	CAISESGGEKLFF
TRBV24-1	-	many	TRBJ1-5	TGTGCCACCAGTGATTCCAAGTGGACGGCGCGCTGGCAGCCCCAGCATTTT	CATSDSKWTARWQPQHF
TRBV19	-	-	TRBJ1-5	TGTGCCAGTAAAAACAGGGATAATCAGCCCCAGCATTTT	CASKNRDNQPQHF
TRBV10-2	-	once	TRBJ2-5	TGTGCCAGCAGTACGGGACATTTGAGAGAGACCCAGTACTTC	CASSTGHLRETQYF